This T cell receptor beta chain comes out of a study of identical twins. This clonotype was recorded at least ten times. Its matching antigen is unknown. The germline gives CDR1 SGHRS, CDR2 YFSETQ. The CDR3 is 13 amino acids. The V gene lost 3 bases and the J gene lost 4 bases, with 8 bases spanning the gap. TCRdb reprocessed the 5' RACE reads via MiXCR and lists one record per CDR3 protein. Among roughly 350,000 distinct CDR3 sequences listed, around 9% were seen once. Study-level points and caveats: Monozygotic twin pairs showed more out-of-frame TCR alpha sharing than models estimated.

This receptor was obtained from a woman aged 45-65 years in good health. The sequenced sample consisted of naive T cells sorted from blood. The J gene is TRBJ2-1, the V gene TRBV5-1; no reliable D call. This chain's CDR3 is CASSSLLYNEQFF. The CDR3 bases are TGCGCCAGCAGCTCCCTGCTGTACAATGAGCAGTTCTTC.